Listed here is a single T cell receptor (beta chain). Its antigen remains unidentified. With 3 bases removed from V and 2 bases from J, the gap between germline ends came to 8 bases. The germline V gene has CDR1 MGHRA and CDR2 YSYEKL. This CDR3 region has 14 residues. Using immunoSEQ multiplex PCR, the repertoire was profiled, and TCRdb retains in-frame clones only, with some absent. The sample yields about 29,000 clones, roughly 85% seen once. The data are from a study of graft-versus-host responses after intestinal transplantation. Study in general: Recipients had multivisceral, liver-intestinal, or isolated intestinal transplants. Study results and limitations: GvH clones turned up in recipient marrow; some had shown up first in ileum or blood.

This chain uses TRBV4-1 with TRBJ1-3; no reliable D call. This TCR was recovered from a human patient who received an intestinal transplant, so some T cells may come from the graft donor. This specimen consisted of PBMCs, obtained nearly 470 days after intestinal transplantation. The CDR3 region has the DNA TGCGCCAGCAGCCAGAAGAAGGCTGGAAACACCATATATTTT. Amino acid sequence: CASSQKKAGNTIYF.